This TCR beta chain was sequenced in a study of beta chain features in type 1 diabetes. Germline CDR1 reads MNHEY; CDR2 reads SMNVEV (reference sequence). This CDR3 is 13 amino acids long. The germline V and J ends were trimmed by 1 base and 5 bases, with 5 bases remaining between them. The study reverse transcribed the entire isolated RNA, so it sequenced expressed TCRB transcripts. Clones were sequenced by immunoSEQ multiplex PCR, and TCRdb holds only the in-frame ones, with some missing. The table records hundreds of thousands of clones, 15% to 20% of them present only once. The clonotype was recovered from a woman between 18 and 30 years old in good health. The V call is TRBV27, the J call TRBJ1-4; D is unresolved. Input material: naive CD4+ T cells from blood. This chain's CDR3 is CASSLYRNEKLFF. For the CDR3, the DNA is TGTGCCAGCAGTTTATACAGAAATGAAAAACTGTTTTTT.